This T cell receptor beta chain was identified in a study of CD8+CD57+ T cells in acquired aplastic anemia. Study as a whole: DNA from sorted CD4+ and CD8+ cells averaged about 3.2 ug. About 10 million reads were obtained on average for healthy donor CD4+ cells.

Per the germline V gene, CDR1 is SGDLS and CDR2 is YYNGEE. The CDR3 contains 10 residues when both ends are counted. Study conclusions and caveats: The study found no significant CD8+ Simpson's diversity difference between patients and controls. Sharing between patients and controls was observed for some 27 CD8+ CDR3 sequences.

The use of genomic DNA as template underpinned the TCR beta VDJ and CDR3 profiling. TCRdb reanalysed the reads using MiXCR and keeps one entry per CDR3 protein. The profile shows a few hundred thousand distinct CDR3 sequences, roughly 57% of them singletons. This clonotype was detected once. Its antigen is undetermined. Since no conserved phenylalanine or tryptophan closes the CDR3, a read error is the likely cause. The DNA is left out, because the CDR3 cannot be placed on it with certainty; the CDR3 is given as TCRdb lists it. What was sequenced was sorted CD4+, CD8+, or CD8+CD57+ T cells (not recorded which) from PBMCs. This receptor was obtained from a human donor in good health. This rearrangement joins TRBV9 to TRBJ2-5; TRBD2 is taken as the D call from the table, unchecked against the DNA. The CDR3 here is CASSVARLNT.